This record looks at one T cell receptor (beta chain) sequence and its context. This sample was taken from a study of CD8 T cells in Susac syndrome. Reverse transcription used about 0.45 to 1 ug RNA and random hexamers. Across 54 Vbeta and 13 Jbeta, TCR beta CDR3 was amplified with immunoSEQ multiplex PCR. Each CDR3 protein is one row after TCRdb ran MiXCR on the immunoSEQ multiplex PCR reads. The sample includes around 170,000 distinct CDR3 sequences, approximately 94% of them seen just once. The sample consisted of CD4+ T cells from PBMCs. This receptor was taken from a human donor with Susac syndrome.

CDR3 loop: CASSSGQIQETQYF. CDR3 bases: TGCGCCAGCAGTAGCGGACAGATACAAGAGACCCAGTACTTC. V and J are TRBV5-1 and TRBJ2-5; the D call may be TRBD1 or TRBD2 (6 bases each). The CDR3 is made up of 14 amino acids. Trimming took 5 bases from V and 2 from J, leaving 13 bases between them. The germline CDR1 and CDR2 sequences are SGHRS and YFSETQ.